The source of this T cell receptor beta chain is a study of cytomegalovirus exposure and HLA in healthy donors. Study information: The use of the same platform for the 130 or so validation repertoires and the approximately 730 first-cohort repertoires was reported by a later analysis.

Study outcomes and limitations: A few of the chains that were CMV-associated were confirmed in vitro to be specific for CMV antigens.

Trimming took 4 bases from V and 3 from J, leaving 20 bases between them. This CDR3 is built from 16 residues. Germline V gives CDR1 SGHNT, CDR2 YYREEE (reference sequence). Worth noting for this clone: Its specificity is not known.

Among the 120 subjects of the validation cohort, separate from the 666-subject first cohort, were the donors. Assay: immunoSEQ multiplex PCR; the TCRdb copy retains only in-frame clones and omits some. The table lists approximately 71,000 clones, around 90% of them singletons. Sequenced: PBMCs. The chain joins TRBV5-4 to TRBJ2-7, with D perhaps matching TRBD2 (7 bases). The TCR comes from a young man in good health and CMV-seronegative. The CDR3 region is CASSRPVGAGVYEQYF. The CDR3 DNA follows: TGTGCCAGCAGCAGACCGGTGGGGGCGGGAGTCTACGAGCAGTACTTC.